The 23 T cell receptor beta chains below all came from one sample that was sequenced in a study of T cell repertoires in cytomegalovirus infection. One entry per CDR3 protein results from TCRdb running MiXCR on the reads. Of more than 150,000 distinct CDR3 sequences listed, about 20% are singletons. The specimen sequenced was PBMCs. The source is a human donor in good health (CMV status not recorded). Some clones in this sample may be carry-over from other donors' samples.

This chain links TRBV28 with TRBJ2-2; no clear D. Germline CDR1 reads MDHEN; CDR2 reads SYDVKM. Trimming pared 6 bases from V and 3 bases from J, leaving 8 bases between. The CDR3 consists of 13 residues. CDR3 in amino acids: CASRRWDTGELFF. The CDR3 nucleotides read TGTGCCAGCAGGAGGTGGGACACCGGGGAGCTGTTTTTT.

The table lists this clonotype with many counts. The chain combines TRBV7-9 with TRBJ1-1; D is possibly TRBD1 (6 bases). V was trimmed by 5 bases and J by 3 bases, leaving 19 bases between them. Looked up from germline, CDR1 is SEHNR and CDR2 is FQNEAQ (reference sequence). The CDR3 has 16 residues. This CDR3 reads CASSTWGQAAYTEAFF. CDR3 bases: TGTGCCAGCAGCACCTGGGGGCAGGCAGCGTACACTGAAGCTTTCTTT.

Only a few counts were recorded for this clonotype. CDR3 in amino acids: CASSFQAGRLNTEAFF. The CDR3 region has the DNA TGTGCCAGCAGCTTTCAGGCAGGCAGATTGAACACTGAAGCTTTCTTT. The chain combines TRBV11-3 with TRBJ1-1; no clear D gene. CDR3 length: 16 amino acids. Trimming cost V 3 bases and J 0 bases, with 14 bases left between them. Germline CDR1 and CDR2: SGHNT and YENEEA.

This clonotype was detected many times. The chain couples TRBV19 to TRBJ2-3; the D gene is possibly TRBD2 (6 bases). The CDR3 is made up of 16 amino acids. V was trimmed by 5 bases and J by 2 bases, leaving 17 bases between them. Germline CDR1 and CDR2: LNHDA and SQIVND (reference sequence). DNA of the CDR3: TGTGCCAGTAGTCCCCTCGGGAGTAGTTCCACAGATACGCAGTATTTT. It encodes CASSPLGSSSTDTQYF.

This clonotype was counted at least ten times. The V and J genes are TRBV7-9 and TRBJ1-2; 10 nucleotides match TRBD1. Germline trimming cut 1 base from V and 3 bases from J; bases unmatched to any gene: 2. The CDR3 loop spans 15 amino acids. Germline V gene lookup returns CDR1 SEHNR and CDR2 FQNEAQ (reference sequence). CDR3 sequence reads: CASSLVGTGDYGYTF. Here the CDR3 DNA reads TGTGCCAGCAGCTTAGTAGGGACAGGGGACTATGGCTACACCTTC.

About this clonotype itself: A much larger clone is a single base away; this may be a read error. The chain joins TRBV10-3 to TRBJ1-2, with D possibly being TRBD1 (5 bases). The CDR3 has 13 amino acids. From germline, CDR1 is ENHRY and CDR2 SYGVKD. V gave up 6 bases and J gave up 6 bases, with 14 bases separating them. The CDR3 is CAIRHGTGDGYTF. CDR3 bases: TGTGCCATCAGACACGGGACCGGGGATGGCTACACCTTC.

V gene TRBV6-2 or TRBV6-3 combines with J gene TRBJ2-7, with TRBD1 matching 8 bases. The V gene's germline CDR1 is MNHEY and CDR2 SVGEGT. J was trimmed by 2 bases and V by 7 bases; bases with no gene match: 13. The CDR3 is made up of 16 amino acids. CDR3 sequence reads: CASTEIYRDRPYEQYF. CDR3 nucleotides: TGTGCCAGCACCGAAATTTATCGGGACAGGCCCTACGAGCAGTACTTC.

This sequence joins TRBV4-2 and TRBJ1-1; no definite D call. The CDR3 runs 14 residues. The V and J ends lost 4 bases and 5 bases respectively, with 14 bases between them. CDR1 is LGHNA and CDR2 is YNFKEQ in the germline V gene. The CDR3 reads CASSPKRAGTEAFF. Written as DNA, the CDR3 is TGTGCCAGCAGCCCTAAAAGGGCTGGGACTGAAGCTTTCTTT.

Many counts were recorded for this clonotype. This chain links TRBV7-2 with TRBJ1-1; D may be TRBD1 (6 bases). This CDR3 is built from 16 residues. Trimming stripped 5 bases from V and 8 bases from J, with 24 bases between. Per the germline V gene, CDR1 is SGHTA and CDR2 is FQGNSA. For the CDR3, the DNA is TGTGCCAGCAGCCCTGGATGGGGGCAGGGTTTAACCGAAGCTTTCTTT. This gives the protein CASSPGWGQGLTEAFF.

This clonotype was observed at least ten times. V gene TRBV7-2 combines with J gene TRBJ2-7; 10 bases match TRBD2. There are 15 residues in the CDR3. Germline V gives CDR1 SGHTA, CDR2 FQGNSA. The J segment lost 3 bases and the V segment lost 5 bases, leaving 7 bases of the junction unmatched. The DNA of the CDR3 is TGTGCCAGCAGCCAGGGACTAGCGTACCGCTACGAGCAGTACTTC. Its protein is CASSQGLAYRYEQYF.

Concerning this clonotype: Because the CDR3 is missing its conserved closing phenylalanine or tryptophan, this is likely a read error. The chain joins TRBV29-1 to TRBJ2-7; D gene unclear. Germline CDR1 is SQVTM and CDR2 is ANQGSEA. The CDR3 extends over 15 amino acids. V lost 2 bases, J lost 3 bases, and 17 bases lay in between. The CDR3 DNA is TGCAGCGTTGAATCCGTCAGAGAAACCCACTACGAGCAGTACTAC. Residues: CSVESVRETHYEQYY.

This clonotype was detected ten times or more. The chain recombines TRBV28 with TRBJ2-1; D perhaps matches TRBD1 (6 bases). V was shortened by 3 bases and J by 6 bases, with 15 bases between the two germline ends. The CDR3 sequence is 15 residues long. Germline CDR1 reads MDHEN; CDR2 reads SYDVKM. The CDR3 nucleotides are TGTGCCAGCAGTTTGCCCCAGGGGCGGTTCAATGAGCAGTTCTTC. It yields the protein CASSLPQGRFNEQFF.

In its sample, this clonotype was seen a few times. The V gene is TRBV16, the J gene TRBJ2-7, with unresolved D. Trimming pared 2 bases from V and 6 bases from J, leaving 11 bases between. Per germline, CDR1 KGHSY and CDR2 FQNENV. CDR3 length: 13 amino acids. CDR3 region: CASSQPSGSEQYF. The CDR3 nucleotides read TGTGCCAGCAGCCAACCCTCGGGTAGCGAGCAGTACTTC.

This chain connects TRBV7-6 to TRBJ2-7, with a weak D call TRBD2 (5 bases). Germline V gene lookup returns CDR1 SGHVS and CDR2 FNYEAQ. Trimming removed 1 base from V and 3 bases from J, with 7 bases in between. This CDR3 is built from 13 residues. Here the CDR3 DNA reads TGTGCCAGCAGCTTAGAACTAGTCTACGAGCAGTACTTC. Its translation is CASSLELVYEQYF.

The gene calls are TRBV29-1 and TRBJ1-1; D is ambiguous. The germline CDR1 and CDR2 sequences are SQVTM and ANQGSEA. The CDR3 is 12 amino acids. Trimming removed 3 bases at V and 0 bases at J, with 5 bases between. The CDR3 coding sequence is TGCAGCGTTGATGGGGTGAACACTGAAGCTTTCTTT. This translates into CSVDGVNTEAFF.

V and J are TRBV19 and TRBJ2-3, with D possibly being TRBD1 (6 bases). This CDR3 comprises 16 residues. V dropped 0 bases and J dropped 1 base, with 11 bases sitting between them. Germline V gene sequence: CDR1 LNHDA, CDR2 SQIVND (reference sequence). The CDR3 protein is CASSIERQAGTDTQYF. Here the CDR3 DNA reads TGTGCCAGTAGTATAGAAAGACAGGCGGGCACAGATACGCAGTATTTT.

This clonotype was counted many times. This chain uses TRBV6-8 with TRBJ2-1; 8 nucleotides match TRBD1. Trimming took 4 bases from V and 7 from J; bases not matched to a gene: 3. Germline loops: CDR1 MNHGY, CDR2 SAAAGT. The CDR3 is made up of 13 amino acids. The CDR3 bases are TGTGCCAGCAGTTTAACAGGGGGGAATGAGCAGTTCTTC. It translates to CASSLTGGNEQFF.

Turning to this clonotype: A much larger clone is a single base away; this may be a read error. The J gene is TRBJ2-7, the V gene TRBV7-6; D possibly corresponds to TRBD1 (5 bases). V lost 10 bases to trimming and J lost 6 bases, with 22 bases between them. CDR1 and CDR2 from the germline V gene are SGHVS and FNYEAQ. The CDR3 sequence is 14 residues long. DNA of the CDR3: TGTGCCACCACCGAATCAGGGCCTTGGGGCGAGCAGTACTTC. Its protein is CATTESGPWGEQYF.

This clonotype was counted at least ten times. The chain is built from TRBV10-3 and TRBJ2-1; 7 positions match TRBD2. Losses at the gene ends were 7 bases for V and 5 bases for J; bases not matched to a gene: 5. Germline V gene sequence: CDR1 ENHRY, CDR2 SYGVKD. This CDR3 spans 13 amino acids. DNA of the CDR3: TGTGCCATCACTCGGGGGAGGGACAATGAGCAGTTCTTC. Its translation: CAITRGRDNEQFF.

This clonotype has ten or more counts. The chain uses TRBV19 and TRBJ2-6, with D perhaps given as TRBD1 or TRBD2 (5 bases each). Trimming shortened V by 5 bases and J by 2 bases, and 10 bases separated the two germline ends. Per the germline V gene, CDR1 is LNHDA and CDR2 is SQIVND (reference sequence). This CDR3 is built from 15 residues. The CDR3 spells CASSGRDPGANVLTF. As DNA, the CDR3 is TGTGCCAGTAGTGGCAGGGACCCTGGGGCCAACGTCCTGACTTTC.

The sample holds many counts of this clonotype. This chain joins TRBV7-2 and TRBJ2-5, with D possibly called TRBD1 or TRBD2 (5 bases each). V shed 2 bases and J shed 2 bases, with 24 bases lying between them. The CDR3 is 19 residues long. CDR1 SGHTA and CDR2 FQGNSA come from the germline V gene. CDR3 amino acids: CASSLLQGVTGWGQETQYF. CDR3 coding DNA: TGTGCCAGCAGCTTACTTCAGGGTGTCACAGGATGGGGGCAAGAGACCCAGTACTTC.

This chain connects TRBV10-3 to TRBJ2-2; 8 positions match TRBD2. Germline CDR1 ENHRY, CDR2 SYGVKD. The CDR3 is 15 amino acids. J was trimmed by 3 bases and V by 6 bases; bases with no gene match: 6. The CDR3 sequence is CAIRGTRVDTGELFF. The CDR3 DNA sequence: TGTGCCATCAGGGGGACTAGGGTCGACACCGGGGAGCTGTTTTTT.

Notes on this clonotype: Being one base from a much bigger clone, this may be a read error. The rearrangement joins TRBV7-8 to TRBJ1-1; no definite D call. The V end lost 4 bases, the J end lost 1 base, and 7 bases lay between the germline ends. The CDR3 spans 13 residues. Looked up from germline, CDR1 is SGHVS and CDR2 is FQNEAQ. The CDR3 DNA follows: TGTGCCAGCAGCTGGGAAAGGAACACTGAAGCTTTCTTT. This sequence encodes CASSWERNTEAFF.